The present entry profiles one T cell receptor beta chain with its context. What it recognizes is unknown. This record comes from a study of tumor-infiltrating lymphocytes in localized non-small cell lung cancer. Study information: Some samples were collected after neoadjuvant chemotherapy; smokers, never-smokers and several histologies were included.

The protocol was immunoSEQ multiplex PCR, while the TCRdb copy is restricted to in-frame clones and leaves out a portion. The sample consists of around 6,400 clones, around 69% of them appearing once. Study-level points and caveats: IM1 and IM2 tumors showed no difference in T-cell fraction. No link was found between tumor T-cell fraction and recurrence-free survival.

The V and J ends lost 5 bases and 7 bases respectively, with 20 bases between them. Germline loops: CDR1 SGHTA, CDR2 FQGNSA. The CDR3 sequence is 15 residues long. Input material: lung tumor tissue. The receptor was derived from a human donor with non-small cell lung cancer. J is TRBJ2-5 and V is TRBV7-2, with D perhaps matching TRBD2 (6 bases). The CDR3 region is CASSPAGSNGGTQYF. As DNA, the CDR3 is TGTGCCAGCAGCCCTGCGGGGTCCAACGGGGGGACCCAGTACTTC.